This is a list of T cell receptor beta chains from one sample in a study of blood T cell repertoires in COVID-19. Method: immunoSEQ multiplex PCR; TCRdb's copy keeps in-frame clones and lacks some. The sample includes hundreds of thousands of clones, roughly 88% of them seen just once. Sequenced: peripheral blood. The source of these receptors is a woman in her fifties or sixties with active or convalescent COVID-19. The CDR3 runs from the conserved cysteine through the conserved F or W. D genes are given only for firm matches. A row's size may be missing; if present it is once, few, many or a size class.

j_call clone_size cdr3_length d_call v_call cdr3_nt cdr3_aa
TRBJ2-7 once 14 NA TRBV7-2 TGTGCCAGCACCGTGACGCGGGGCCCCTACGAGCAGTACTTC CASTVTRGPYEQYF
TRBJ1-1 NA 13 NA TRBV11-2 TGTGCCAGCAGCCCCAGCGGGAACACTGAAGCTTTCTTT CASSPSGNTEAFF
TRBJ1-1 NA 14 TRBD1 TRBV19 TGTGCCAGTAGTACCACAGGGGCGAACACTGAAGCTTTCTTT CASSTTGANTEAFF
TRBJ1-1 NA 13 NA TRBV12-3/TRBV12-4 TGTGCCAGCAGCCCATTCCCGAACACTGAAGCTTTCTTT CASSPFPNTEAFF
TRBJ1-4 NA 15 NA TRBV19 TGTGCCAGTAGTATTCCGCCGGGACACAATGAAAAACTGTTTTTT CASSIPPGHNEKLFF
TRBJ1-2 NA 15 TRBD1 TRBV7-2 TGTGCCAGCAGCCTAGGGGCAGGGGGTCCCTATGGCTACACCTTC CASSLGAGGPYGYTF
TRBJ1-2 NA 16 NA TRBV6-1 TGTGCCAGCAGTGAAACGGTGGCGGGGCGCGTCTATGGCTACACCTTC CASSETVAGRVYGYTF
TRBJ2-5 NA 22 TRBD2 TRBV27 TGTGCCAGCAGTCCATCCCCGGGCCGCGGATCGCTAGCGGGAGGTTACCAAGAGACCCAGTACTTC CASSPSPGRGSLAGGYQETQYF
TRBJ2-7 NA 14 TRBD2 TRBV19 TGTGCCAGTATACAAGTAGCGGGAGATGGCGAGCAGTACTTC CASIQVAGDGEQYF
TRBJ2-1 once 15 TRBD2 TRBV9 TGTGCCAGCAGCCCTCGACTAGCGGGAGCGGGTGAGCAGTTCTTC CASSPRLAGAGEQFF
TRBJ2-6 once 17 NA TRBV10-3 TGTGCCACTCAGCCCCGGGACAAACCCTCTGGGGCCAACGTCCTGACTTTC CATQPRDKPSGANVLTF
TRBJ1-5 NA 14 TRBD1 TRBV7-2 TGTGCCAGCAGCCCGGGACAGGTGGCCCAGCCCCAGCATTTT CASSPGQVAQPQHF
TRBJ2-6 once 15 NA TRBV5-1 TGCGCCAGCAGCCTACAGGGTTCTGGGGCCAACGTCCTGACTTTC CASSLQGSGANVLTF
TRBJ1-2 few 14 NA TRBV5-1 TGCGCCAGCAGCCTAGGGGACAACTTCTATGGCTACACCTTC CASSLGDNFYGYTF
TRBJ1-1 few 16 TRBD1 TRBV19 TGTGCCAGTAGTATAGAAGGTCCGGGGACAGGTCCTGAAGCTTTCTTT CASSIEGPGTGPEAFF
TRBJ1-4 NA 15 TRBD1 TRBV5-1 TGCGCCAGCAGCTCCGGGACAGGGGTTAGTGAAAAACTGTTTTTT CASSSGTGVSEKLFF
TRBJ2-5 NA 13 TRBD1 TRBV7-9 TGTGCCAGCAGCCACGACAGGGCCGAGACCCAGTACTTC CASSHDRAETQYF
TRBJ1-1 NA 16 TRBD1 TRBV24-1 TGTGCCACCAGTGATAGAGGACAGGTAGGGGGCACTGAAGCTTTCTTT CATSDRGQVGGTEAFF
TRBJ2-6 NA 15 NA TRBV3-1/TRBV3-2 TGTGCCAGCAGCCAAGATCCAGCTGGGGCCAACGTCCTGACTTTC CASSQDPAGANVLTF
TRBJ2-6 NA 16 TRBD1 TRBV10-3 TGTGCCATCAGTAGGGGACAGGTGGACGGGGCCAACGTCCTGACTTTC CAISRGQVDGANVLTF
TRBJ2-7 NA 13 NA TRBV11-2 TGTGCCAGCAGCTTAGTGGGCCCCTACGAGCAGTACTTC CASSLVGPYEQYF
TRBJ2-7 NA 16 TRBD1 TRBV24-1 TGTGCCACCAGTGATCCACGGACAGGGGATTCGGACGAGCAGTACTTC CATSDPRTGDSDEQYF
TRBJ1-1 NA 14 NA TRBV6-5 TGTGCCAGCAGTTACGGGGGGAGGGACCGTAAAGCTTTCTTT CASSYGGRDRKAFF
TRBJ2-7 NA 16 TRBD2 TRBV3-1/TRBV3-2 TGTGCCAGCAGCCAGCAAGGACTAGCGGGATACTACGAGCAGTACTTC CASSQQGLAGYYEQYF
TRBJ1-1 NA 16 TRBD1 TRBV7-3 TGTGCCAGCAGCTTAACGGGGACAGGAGGGAACACTGAAGCTTTCTTT CASSLTGTGGNTEAFF
TRBJ2-1 NA 17 TRBD2 TRBV27 TGTGCCAGCAGTTTAAGACTAGCGGGGGAACTCTCAAATGAGCAGTTCTTC CASSLRLAGELSNEQFF
TRBJ2-2 NA 12 NA TRBV11-2 TGTGCCAGCAGCTCCTTCACCGGGGAGCTGTTTTTT CASSSFTGELFF
TRBJ2-3 once 13 TRBD2 TRBV10-3 TGTGCCATCAGACGGGAGACCGGGACTAGCGAGTATTTT CAIRRETGTSEYF
TRBJ2-3 NA 18 NA TRBV19 TGTGCCAGTAGTATTAGGATTGTAGGGGGGAGGGCGATGGATACGCAGTATTTT CASSIRIVGGRAMDTQYF
TRBJ2-7 NA 15 TRBD2 TRBV13 TGTGCCAGCAGCGCAACCGGGACTAGCGGCTACGAGCAGTACTTC CASSATGTSGYEQYF
TRBJ2-5 once 13 NA TRBV5-1 TGCGCCAGCAAGGAGCCGGGACAAGAGACCCAGTACTTC CASKEPGQETQYF
TRBJ1-4 NA 14 NA TRBV11-2 TGTGCCAGCAGCTCTTCATCTCCGGGAGATAAACTGTTTTTT CASSSSSPGDKLFF
TRBJ1-5 once 13 NA TRBV28 TGTGCCAGTCTGAATACGGAGGAGTCAGCCCAGCATTTT CASLNTEESAQHF
TRBJ2-7 NA 14 TRBD1 TRBV5-4 TGTGCCAGCAGCTCGGACAGGGGATACTACGAGCAGTACTTC CASSSDRGYYEQYF
TRBJ1-1 NA 14 NA TRBV5-1 TGCGCCAGCAGCCAATCCGCGGATGGGTCTGAAGCTTTCTTT CASSQSADGSEAFF
TRBJ1-4 NA 14 NA TRBV9 TGTGCCAGCGCCAAAGGGCAGGGGAACGAAAAACTGTTTTTT CASAKGQGNEKLFF
TRBJ1-1 NA 13 TRBD1 TRBV7-9 TGTGCCAGCAGCTCACAGGGGAGCACTGAAGCTTTCTTT CASSSQGSTEAFF
TRBJ1-6 NA 17 TRBD1 TRBV6-6 TGTGCCAGCAGTCGGACAGGAGAGATTTTCTATAATTCACCCCTCCACTTT CASSRTGEIFYNSPLHF
TRBJ1-1 NA 13 NA TRBV30 TGTGCCTGGAGTAGGATCCAGGGGACTGAAGCTTTCTTT CAWSRIQGTEAFF
TRBJ2-5 NA 13 NA TRBV19 TGTGCCAGTAGTACGCGGACTCAAGAGACCCAGTACTTC CASSTRTQETQYF
TRBJ1-4 few 15 TRBD1 TRBV18 TGTGCCAGCTCACCACGGGACAGCGTAGAGGGAGGACTGTTTTTT CASSPRDSVEGGLFF
TRBJ1-5 NA 12 NA TRBV9 TGTGCCAGCAGCGGGGGGGGTCAGCCCCAGCATTTT CASSGGGQPQHF
TRBJ2-1 NA 17 NA TRBV7-2 TGTGCCAGCAGCCCCCTTGGTTCGTGGACAAAGGACAATGAGCAGTTCTTC CASSPLGSWTKDNEQFF
TRBJ1-2 once 15 NA TRBV27 TGTGCCAGCAGTCCCTCCGGGGGGGCGGACTATGGCTACACCTTC CASSPSGGADYGYTF
TRBJ1-1 once 13 NA TRBV23-1 TGCGCCATCCATGGAGAGGGAGGGCCTGAAGCTTTCTTT CAIHGEGGPEAFF
TRBJ2-3 NA 11 NA TRBV3-1/TRBV3-2 TGTGCCAGCAGCCAAGGTCAGGCGCAGTATTTT CASSQGQAQYF
TRBJ1-1 NA 14 NA TRBV4-3 TGCGCCAGCAGCCTTGCCACAGGGAACACTGAAGCTTTCTTT CASSLATGNTEAFF
TRBJ1-2 NA 17 NA TRBV23-1 TGCGCCAGCAGCACCAATCCTGACGGAGATTCTAACTATGGCTACACCTTC CASSTNPDGDSNYGYTF
TRBJ2-1 NA 13 NA TRBV19 TGTGCCAGTAGTCTGGGGGGATACAATGAGCAGTTCTTC CASSLGGYNEQFF
TRBJ1-4 NA 16 TRBD1 TRBV18 TGTGCCAGCTCGCGAACTCCGGGACAGGCTAATGAAAAACTGTTTTTT CASSRTPGQANEKLFF
TRBJ2-2 NA 14 NA TRBV5-1 TGCGCCAGCTCGTCTACCGGGAACACCGGGGAGCTGTTTTTT CASSSTGNTGELFF
TRBJ2-5 NA 15 TRBD1 TRBV4-3 TGCGCCAGCAGCCAAGCTCGTAGGGGGCCGGGGACCCAGTACTTC CASSQARRGPGTQYF
TRBJ1-6 NA 15 NA TRBV27 TGTGCCAGCACTCCCAGGGACGGGGGAAATTCACCCCTCCACTTT CASTPRDGGNSPLHF
TRBJ1-1 NA 11 TRBD1 TRBV12-3/TRBV12-4 TGTGCCAGCAGGGGGACAGGGGAAGCTTTCTTT CASRGTGEAFF
TRBJ1-1 NA 12 TRBD1 TRBV6-5 TGTGCCAGCAGGCTTGGGACAGCAGAAGCTTTCTTT CASRLGTAEAFF